Given below is one TCR beta chain in context. The antigen remains undetermined. The sample comes from a study of graft-versus-host responses after intestinal transplantation. Background on the study: Anti-thymocyte globulin was used for induction in all recipients, who then took tacrolimus and steroids for roughly three years. Overall study results and limits: Some patients had graft-donor T cell macrochimerism. In their allografts, the ratios of graft-versus-host to host-versus-graft T cell clones were high.

TCRdb's copy holds only in-frame clones and misses some; the assay was immunoSEQ multiplex PCR. The profile shows just under 30,000 clones, over 60% of them singletons. Lymphocytes from graft epithelium and lamina propria were isolated. The material was ileum tissue, obtained 98 days after intestinal transplantation. This TCR derives from a human patient who received an intestinal transplant, so some T cells may come from the graft donor.

DNA for the CDR3: TGTGCCAGTAGTATAGACCCGGACAGGGGAGGGAATCAGCCCCAGCATTTT. Its translation is CASSIDPDRGGNQPQHF. The chain joins TRBV19 to TRBJ1-5, with TRBD1 identical over 9 bases. Germline CDR1 LNHDA, CDR2 SQIVND (reference sequence). Losses at the gene ends were 0 bases for V and 4 bases for J; bases not matched to a gene: 7. CDR3 length equals 17 residues.